A selection of T cell receptor beta chains follows, all from one sample in a study of graft-versus-host responses after intestinal transplantation. Using immunoSEQ multiplex PCR, the repertoire was profiled, and TCRdb retains in-frame clones only, with some absent. Of 90,000 to 150,000 clones listed, about 95% were seen once; the top ten hold roughly 3.5%. Antigens for these TCRs are unknown. Sequences were derived from unstimulated CD8+ T cells sorted from spleen or lymph node cells, sampled before intestinal transplant. All receptors derive from a human donor who received an intestinal transplant. Both conserved end residues are part of each CDR3. Each record gives: V gene, J gene, clone size, D gene, CDR3 DNA, CDR3 protein. A D gene is named only where the DNA matches it firmly. Clone size, where shown, is once, few, many, or a class for clones that have expanded.

TRBV4-1	TRBJ1-2	.	TRBD1	TGCGCCAGCAGCCCCACCATCCTACAGGGGTATGGCTACACCTTC	CASSPTILQGYGYTF
TRBV5-1	TRBJ2-7	.	.	TGCGCCAGCAGCTTTTTGGACCCCTTGGGGTCGGACGAGCAGTACTTC	CASSFLDPLGSDEQYF
TRBV6-6	TRBJ2-1	.	.	TGTGCCAGCAGTAGTCTGGGCCCCGGGGTTGTAAATGAGCAGTTCTTC	CASSSLGPGVVNEQFF
TRBV19	TRBJ2-7	.	TRBD2	TGTGCCAGTAGCGTAGCGGGAGCGGGCGAGCAGTACTTC	CASSVAGAGEQYF
TRBV28	TRBJ1-1	.	.	TGTGCCAGCAGTTCCTCGAAGGTTGGGACTGAAGCTTTCTTT	CASSSSKVGTEAFF
TRBV6-6	TRBJ1-1	.	.	TGTGCCAGCAGTTACTCGGCAGGGGAGGACACTGAAGCTTTCTTT	CASSYSAGEDTEAFF
TRBV19	TRBJ2-5	.	.	TGTGCCAGTAGGGGGATCCAAGTGGAGACCCAGTACTTC	CASRGIQVETQYF
TRBV5-6	TRBJ2-7	once	TRBD2	TGTGCCAGCAGCTCCGGGACTACGTCCGAGCAGTACTTC	CASSSGTTSEQYF
TRBV6-5	TRBJ2-3	.	.	TGTGCCAGCAGTTACTCTCCAGGAGCAGATACGCAGTATTTT	CASSYSPGADTQYF
TRBV20-1	TRBJ2-3	.	.	TGCAGTGCGGTCGGTGCAGATACGCAGTATTTT	CSAVGADTQYF
TRBV5-6	TRBJ2-2	.	.	TGTGCCAGCAGCTTTGGGCCATCGAACACCGGGGAGCTGTTTTTT	CASSFGPSNTGELFF
TRBV28	TRBJ2-5	.	.	TGTGCCAGCAGTCCCCCCGCGGGACAGCGAGAGACCCAGTACTTC	CASSPPAGQRETQYF
TRBV4-1	TRBJ2-1	.	.	TGCGCCAGCAGCCAAGATCCTCCGGTACAGGGACACTCCTACAATGAGCAGTTCTTC	CASSQDPPVQGHSYNEQFF
TRBV15	TRBJ2-7	.	.	TGTGCCACCAGCACCCGCGACCGGGACGAGCAGTACTTC	CATSTRDRDEQYF
TRBV6-1	TRBJ2-6	once	.	TGTGCCAGCACCGATAGAATCTCTGGGGCCAACGTCCTGACTTTC	CASTDRISGANVLTF
TRBV27	TRBJ1-2	.	TRBD1	TGTGCCAGCAGTTTTGGACAGGGTAGGAGCTACACCTTC	CASSFGQGRSYTF
TRBV9	TRBJ2-1	.	TRBD2	TGTGCCAGCATGACTAGCGGGTTCAACAATGAGCAGTTCTTC	CASMTSGFNNEQFF
TRBV9	TRBJ2-1	.	TRBD1	TGTGCCAGCAGCGTAGAAAGGACAGGGCTAGCGAATGAGCAGTTCTTC	CASSVERTGLANEQFF